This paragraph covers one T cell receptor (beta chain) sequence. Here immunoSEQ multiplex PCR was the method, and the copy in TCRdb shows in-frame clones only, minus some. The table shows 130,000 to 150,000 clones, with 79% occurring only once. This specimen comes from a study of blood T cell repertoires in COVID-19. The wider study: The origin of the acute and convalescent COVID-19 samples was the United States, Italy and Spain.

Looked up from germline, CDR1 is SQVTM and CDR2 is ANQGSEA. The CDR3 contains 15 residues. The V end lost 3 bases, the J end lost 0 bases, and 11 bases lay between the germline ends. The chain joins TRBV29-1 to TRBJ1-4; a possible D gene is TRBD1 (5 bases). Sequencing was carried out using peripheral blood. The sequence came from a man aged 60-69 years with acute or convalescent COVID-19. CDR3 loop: CSVDRVRATNEKLFF. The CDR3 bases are TGCAGCGTTGACAGGGTTAGGGCAACTAATGAAAAACTGTTTTTT.